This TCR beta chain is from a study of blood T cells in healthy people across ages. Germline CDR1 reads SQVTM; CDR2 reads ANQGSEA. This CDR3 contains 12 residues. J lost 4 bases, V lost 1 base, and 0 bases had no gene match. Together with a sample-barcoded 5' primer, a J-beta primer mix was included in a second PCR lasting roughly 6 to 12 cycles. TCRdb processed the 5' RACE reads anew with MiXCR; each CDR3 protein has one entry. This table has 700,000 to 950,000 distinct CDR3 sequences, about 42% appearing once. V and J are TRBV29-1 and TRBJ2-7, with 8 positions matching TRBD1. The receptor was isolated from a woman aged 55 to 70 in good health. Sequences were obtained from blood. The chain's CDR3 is CSVEGTGYEQYF. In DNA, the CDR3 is TGCAGCGTTGAAGGGACAGGGTACGAGCAGTACTTC.